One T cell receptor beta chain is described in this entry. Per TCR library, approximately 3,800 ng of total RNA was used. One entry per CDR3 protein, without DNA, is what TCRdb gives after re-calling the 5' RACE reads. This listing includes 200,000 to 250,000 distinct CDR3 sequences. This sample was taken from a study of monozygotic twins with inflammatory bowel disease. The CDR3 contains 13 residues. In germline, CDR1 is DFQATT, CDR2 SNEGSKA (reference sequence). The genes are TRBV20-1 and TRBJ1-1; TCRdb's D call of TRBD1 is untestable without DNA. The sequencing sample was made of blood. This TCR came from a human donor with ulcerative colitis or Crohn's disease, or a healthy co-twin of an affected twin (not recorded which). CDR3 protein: CSARRDVNTEAFF.